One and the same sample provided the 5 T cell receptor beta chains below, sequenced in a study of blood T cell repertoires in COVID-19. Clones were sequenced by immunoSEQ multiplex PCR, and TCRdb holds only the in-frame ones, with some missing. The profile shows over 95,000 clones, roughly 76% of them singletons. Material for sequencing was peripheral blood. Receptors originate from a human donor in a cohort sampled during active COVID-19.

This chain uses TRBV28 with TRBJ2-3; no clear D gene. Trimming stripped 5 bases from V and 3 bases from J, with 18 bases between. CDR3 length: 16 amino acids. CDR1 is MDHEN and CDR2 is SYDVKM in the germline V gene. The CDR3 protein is CASSPRARGGTDTQYF. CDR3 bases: TGTGCCAGCAGTCCCCGTGCCCGAGGTGGAACAGATACGCAGTATTTT.

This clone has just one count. The CDR3 DNA reads as TGTGCCAGCAGTACGAGGGGGGGTGAAAAACTGTTTTTT. Residues: CASSTRGGEKLFF. The genes are TRBV6-6 and TRBJ1-4, with D possibly being TRBD1 (6 bases). With 5 bases removed from V and 7 bases from J, the gap between germline ends came to 11 bases. CDR3 length: 13 residues. Per germline, CDR1 MNHNY and CDR2 SVGAGI (reference sequence).

CDR3 sequence: CASSLGGHYGYTF. CDR3 in DNA: TGTGCCAGCAGTTTAGGAGGGCACTATGGCTACACCTTC. V is TRBV12-3 or TRBV12-4 and J is TRBJ1-2, with D hard to call. Trimming took 1 base from V and 3 from J, leaving 6 bases between them. The CDR3 runs 13 residues.

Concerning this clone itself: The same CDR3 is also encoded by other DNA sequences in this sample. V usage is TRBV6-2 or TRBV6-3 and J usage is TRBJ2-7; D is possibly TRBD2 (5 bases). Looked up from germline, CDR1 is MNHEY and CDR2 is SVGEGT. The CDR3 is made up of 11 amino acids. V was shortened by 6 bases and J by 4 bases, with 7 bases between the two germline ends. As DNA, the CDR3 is TGTGCCAGCAGCCGGACTTACGAGCAGTACTTC. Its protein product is CASSRTYEQYF.

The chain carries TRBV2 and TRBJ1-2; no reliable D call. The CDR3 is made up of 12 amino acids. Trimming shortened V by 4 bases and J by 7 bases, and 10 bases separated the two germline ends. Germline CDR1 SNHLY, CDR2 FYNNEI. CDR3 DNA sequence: TGTGCCAGCAGTGCCGTGGCTGGTGGCTACACCTTC. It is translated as CASSAVAGGYTF.